This T cell receptor (beta chain) was observed in a study of blood T cells in healthy people across ages. Study results and caveats: Diversity was higher, and naive CD4+ cells more numerous, in long-lived donors than in aged donors.

This clonotype has more than one count but fewer than ten. Its specificity is not known. For the second PCR, which ran for 7 to 11 cycles, a sample-barcoded 5' primer and a J-beta primer mix were used. TCRdb ran MiXCR on the 5' RACE reads and lists one entry per CDR3 protein. This table holds about 1.6 million distinct CDR3 sequences, almost 35% found once. Isolated per sample were at least 6 million PBMCs. CDR1 and CDR2 from the germline V gene are LNHNV and YYDKDF (reference sequence). This CDR3 spans 16 amino acids. Trimming took 0 bases from V and 8 from J, leaving 17 bases between them. The sample was blood. This TCR was sampled from a woman in her twenties or thirties in good health. V is TRBV15 and J is TRBJ2-1, with D possibly TRBD2 on 7 matching bases. The chain's CDR3 is CATSRDLEGGPHEQFF. CDR3 bases: TGTGCCACCAGCAGAGATCTTGAGGGGGGGCCACATGAGCAGTTCTTC. The full variable domain, with the rest looked up from reference TRBV15 and TRBJ2-1, is DAMVIQNPRYQVTQFGKPVTLSCSQTLNHNVMYWYQQKSSQAPKLLFHYYDKDFNNEADTPDNFQSRRPNTSFCFLDIRSPGLGDTAMYLCATSRDLEGGPHEQFFGPGTRLTVL.